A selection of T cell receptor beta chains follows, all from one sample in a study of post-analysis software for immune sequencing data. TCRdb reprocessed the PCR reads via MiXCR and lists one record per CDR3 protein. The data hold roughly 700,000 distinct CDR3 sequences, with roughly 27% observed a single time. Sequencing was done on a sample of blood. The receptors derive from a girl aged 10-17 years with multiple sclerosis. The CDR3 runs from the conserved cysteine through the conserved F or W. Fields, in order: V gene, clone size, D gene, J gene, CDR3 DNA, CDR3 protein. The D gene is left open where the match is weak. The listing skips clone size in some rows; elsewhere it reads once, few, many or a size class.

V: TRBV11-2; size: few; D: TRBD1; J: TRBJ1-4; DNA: TGTGCCAGCAGCTCCACAGGGGGCAAAGAAAAACTGTTTTTT; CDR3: CASSSTGGKEKLFF
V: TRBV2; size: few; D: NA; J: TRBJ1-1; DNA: TGTGCCAGCACTTCCGCAATGAACACTGAAGCTTTCTTT; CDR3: CASTSAMNTEAFF
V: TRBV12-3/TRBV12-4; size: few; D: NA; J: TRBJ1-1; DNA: TGTGCCAGCACCCTGGGAGCAATGAACACTGAAGCTTTCTTT; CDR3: CASTLGAMNTEAFF
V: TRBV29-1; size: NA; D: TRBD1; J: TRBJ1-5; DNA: TGCAGCCGGGGTGGGACAGGGCCTTATAGCAATCAGCCCCAGCATTTT; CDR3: CSRGGTGPYSNQPQHF
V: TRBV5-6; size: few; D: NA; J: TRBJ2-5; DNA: TGTGCCAGCAGCAACCCATACAGGGCCGGAGAGACCCAGTACTTC; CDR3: CASSNPYRAGETQYF
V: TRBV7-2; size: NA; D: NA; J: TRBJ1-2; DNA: TGTGCCAGCAGCTTAGTCGTGTCGTCAAACTATGGCTACACCTTC; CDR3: CASSLVVSSNYGYTF
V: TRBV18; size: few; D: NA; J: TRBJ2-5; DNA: TGTGCCAGCTCACCGGTTGGAGGTTTTGAGACCCAGTACTTC; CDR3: CASSPVGGFETQYF
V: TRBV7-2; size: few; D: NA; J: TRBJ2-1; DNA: TGTGCCAGCAGCCGGGACTGGAGTGAGCAGTTCTTC; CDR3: CASSRDWSEQFF
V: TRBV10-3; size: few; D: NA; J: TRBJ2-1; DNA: TGTGCCATCAGTGTCCGGTCCTCCTACAATGAGCAGTTCTTC; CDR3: CAISVRSSYNEQFF
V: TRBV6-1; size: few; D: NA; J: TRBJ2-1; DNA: TGTGCCAGCAGCGGTCCTCAGTTCTTC; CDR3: CASSGPQFF
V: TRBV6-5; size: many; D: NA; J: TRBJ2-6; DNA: TGTGCCAGCAGTTACTCGATGCAGGGCGCTGGGGCCAACGTCCTGACTTTC; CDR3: CASSYSMQGAGANVLTF
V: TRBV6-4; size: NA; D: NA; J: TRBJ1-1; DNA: TGTGCCAGCAGTGCCACAGGGACCTGGGGTGAAGCTTTCTTT; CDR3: CASSATGTWGEAFF
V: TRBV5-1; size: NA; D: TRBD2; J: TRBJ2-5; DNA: TGCGCCAGCAGCTACTCCGGGACTAGCGGGGTCTACCAAGAGACCCAGTACTTC; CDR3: CASSYSGTSGVYQETQYF
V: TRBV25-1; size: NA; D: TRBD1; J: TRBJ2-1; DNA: TGTGCCAGCAGTGAACGACAGGGTCTCGGTAATGAGCAGTTCTTC; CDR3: CASSERQGLGNEQFF
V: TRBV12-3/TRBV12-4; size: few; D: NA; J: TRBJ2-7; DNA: TGTGCCAGCAGTTTAGCCGCTAGCGAGCAGTACTTC; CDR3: CASSLAASEQYF
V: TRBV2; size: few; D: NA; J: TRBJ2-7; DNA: TGTGCCAGCAGTGGGTTCGGGCCCGAGGGGCAGTACTTC; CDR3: CASSGFGPEGQYF
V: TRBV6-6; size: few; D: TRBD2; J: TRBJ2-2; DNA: TGTGCCAGCATCAGACTAGCGGGAGTCACCGGGGAGCTGTTTTTT; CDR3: CASIRLAGVTGELFF
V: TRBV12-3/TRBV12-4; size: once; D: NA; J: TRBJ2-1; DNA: TGTGTCAGCAGTTTTATTTTCAACGACTACAATGAGCAGTTCTTC; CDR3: CVSSFIFNDYNEQFF
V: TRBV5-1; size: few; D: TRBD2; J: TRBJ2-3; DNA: TGCGCCAGCAGCTGGACTAGCGGGGGCACCGCAGATACGCAGTATTTT; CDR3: CASSWTSGGTADTQYF
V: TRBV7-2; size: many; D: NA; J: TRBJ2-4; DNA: TGTGCCAGCAGCTTAGCCAAAAACATTCAGTACTTC; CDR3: CASSLAKNIQYF
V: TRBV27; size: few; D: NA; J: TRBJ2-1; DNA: TGTGCCAGCAGTCCAATCAGGGTCAGGAATGAGCAGTTCTTC; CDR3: CASSPIRVRNEQFF
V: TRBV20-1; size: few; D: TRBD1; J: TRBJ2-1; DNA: TGCAGTGCTGCCCCGGCGGACAGGGGCACATACAATGAGCAGTTCTTC; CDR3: CSAAPADRGTYNEQFF
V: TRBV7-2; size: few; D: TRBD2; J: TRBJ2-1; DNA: TGTGCCAGCAGCTTTCAGCGGGGCTCCTACAATGAGCAGTTCTTC; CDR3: CASSFQRGSYNEQFF
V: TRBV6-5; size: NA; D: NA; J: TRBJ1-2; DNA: TGTGCCAGCAGTTACGACCGACGGGGAGCTGGCTACACCTTC; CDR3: CASSYDRRGAGYTF
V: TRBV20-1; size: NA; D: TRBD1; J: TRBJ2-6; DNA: TGCAGTGCTAGTATGGGACAGTCAATCTCTGGGGCCAACGTCCTGACTTTC; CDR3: CSASMGQSISGANVLTF
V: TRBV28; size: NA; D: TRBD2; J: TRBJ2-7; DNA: TGTGCCAGCATTTCTAGCGGGTATGCCTACGAGCAGTACTTC; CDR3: CASISSGYAYEQYF
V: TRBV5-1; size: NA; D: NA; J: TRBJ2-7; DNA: TGCGCCAGTAGCCTGAGTTGGACGACCTACGAGCAGTACTTC; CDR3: CASSLSWTTYEQYF
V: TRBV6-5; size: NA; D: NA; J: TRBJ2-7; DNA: TGTGCCAGCAACAAAGGGCAGGTACCCTACGAGCAGTACTTC; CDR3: CASNKGQVPYEQYF